This T cell receptor beta chain was documented in a study of cytomegalovirus exposure and HLA in healthy donors (dated by TCRdb to 2016 to 2017). In terms of the full investigation: A later analysis indicated that the 120 validation repertoires were generated on the platform also employed for the approximately 700 repertoires of the first cohort. The study aimed to test whether signatures of past pathogen exposure could be identified by cataloging public T cell receptors. A separate validation cohort of more than 100 different subjects was used in addition to the approximately 700-subject first cohort. To predict cytomegalovirus infection status, the study combined high-throughput TCR immunosequencing, statistical association of individual TCRs with disease status, and machine learning.

Results the study describes overall, beyond this receptor: Three of the identified cytomegalovirus-associated TCR beta chains were confirmed in vitro to be specific for cytomegalovirus antigens. According to the authors, the approach could potentially be generalized to other disease states and immunological phenotypes. A total of some 180 TCR beta chains were listed by the study as associated with cytomegalovirus. Of the cluster scores, around 95% were above 0 in a later analysis, which found that TCRs clustered in the first cohort also tended to co-occur in the 110 or so validation repertoires. Across donors, most TCR sequences were observed very rarely, whereas some public TCRs were present in many individuals. The validation cohort had no HLA typing available for a later analysis, so co-occurrence within that cohort was assessed over all 120 or so repertoires. The classifier was reported to diagnose cytomegalovirus status with high specificity and sensitivity in both the original and validation cohorts.

There are 11 amino acids in the CDR3, from cysteine to phenylalanine inclusive. Solely the CDR3 DNA is kept, with 33 bases framed from the first base. The library was built by means of the immunoSEQ multiplex PCR assay. Turning to the authors' computational methods: A statistical classification framework was built for diagnosing cytomegalovirus status from the catalog of TCR beta chain sequences. TCRdb retrieved this table from immuneACCESS and kept in-frame rearrangements only. Not all clones are present; in checked studies, unresolved V genes account for under half, and no reason is known for the remainder. Clonal size and the V and J genes are those of that table, whereas D and trimming came from the DNA. The sample contains more than 95,000 clones, 75% to 90% of them found a single time. 1.5% to 2.5% of the sample rests with the top ten. Concerning this clone itself: The clone's antigen remains unknown. Base qualities are not at hand, and no much larger clone is one base apart.

Donors formed part of the validation cohort, which comprised some 120 subjects and was distinct from the first cohort of 666 subjects. In this chain, TRBV12-1 is recombined with TRBJ2-3; the D call of TRBD2 is as the table states it, not checked on the DNA. TRBV12-1 is tagged as a pseudogene. Sequences were obtained from PBMCs. This TCR was sampled from a woman younger than 30 in good health and CMV-seronegative. The nucleotide sequence is TGTGCCACGGGGGGAACAGATACGCAGTATTTT. It translates to CATGGTDTQYF.